Following are 10 T cell receptor beta chains from one sample sequenced in a study of blood T cell repertoires in COVID-19. The method was immunoSEQ multiplex PCR; TCRdb's version includes in-frame clones alone and lacks a portion of them. The sample has 90,000 to 130,000 clones, about 90% seen once. The sequenced sample was peripheral blood. The receptors shown here come from a human donor in a cohort sampled during active COVID-19.

CDR3 in DNA: TGCGCCAGCAGCCAAATGTTTACCAGGGAAGGCTACACCTTC. The encoded protein is CASSQMFTREGYTF. The chain carries TRBV4-1 and TRBJ1-2; D is possibly TRBD1 (5 bases). Per the germline V gene, CDR1 is MGHRA and CDR2 is YSYEKL. The CDR3 has 14 amino acids. V was trimmed by 2 bases and J by 8 bases, leaving 15 bases between them.

This clone was found a few times. This chain connects TRBV10-1 to TRBJ1-3; perhaps TRBD1 as D (6 bases). The germline V and J ends were trimmed by 8 bases and 0 bases, with 14 bases remaining between them. Germline assignment: CDR1 WNHNN and CDR2 SYGVQD (reference sequence). The CDR3 spans 15 residues. Here the CDR3 reads CASPGRGYSGNTIYF. DNA for the CDR3: TGCGCCAGCCCAGGTAGGGGGTACTCTGGAAACACCATATATTTT.

This clone showed up just once. The J gene is TRBJ2-5, the V gene TRBV7-9; 8 positions match TRBD1. Germline V lookup: CDR1 SEHNR, CDR2 FQNEAQ (reference sequence). The V and J ends lost 5 bases and 2 bases, in that order; junction bases with no gene match: 7. The CDR3 is made up of 15 amino acids. The CDR3 bases are TGTGCCAGCAGCCTAGACTACAGGGGGCAAGAGACCCAGTACTTC. Translated, it gives CASSLDYRGQETQYF.

The chain uses TRBV5-1 and TRBJ2-7, with TRBD1 matching over 7 bases. CDR1 and CDR2 (germline): SGHRS, YFSETQ. J was trimmed by 2 bases and V by 3 bases; bases with no gene match: 8. The CDR3 spans 15 residues. CDR3 amino acids: CASSWDSPSPYEQYF. CDR3 in DNA: TGCGCCAGCAGCTGGGACAGCCCTTCTCCCTACGAGCAGTACTTC.

Regarding this clone: Other DNA sequences in the sample encode the same CDR3. The genes are TRBV9 and TRBJ2-3, with D maybe TRBD2 (6 bases). Deletions cut 2 bases from V and 4 bases from J, with 11 bases between. CDR3 size: 14 residues. Germline-derived CDR1 and CDR2 are SGDLS and YYNGEE. The CDR3, as DNA: TGTGCCAGCAGCGTGGGGGGTGGCGCAGATACGCAGTATTTT. It yields the protein CASSVGGGADTQYF.

The chain couples TRBV6-5 to TRBJ2-5; 13 nucleotides align to TRBD2. Germline CDR1 is MNHEY and CDR2 is SVGAGI. The CDR3 consists of 14 residues. J gave up 4 bases and V 5 bases, and 1 base lay outside the gene matches. The CDR3 DNA is TGTGCCAGCAGTACTAGCGGGGGGGCAGAGACCCAGTACTTC. This sequence encodes CASSTSGGAETQYF.

The chain uses TRBV7-9 and TRBJ1-1, with 9 nucleotides matching TRBD1. The V gene's germline CDR1 is SEHNR and CDR2 FQNEAQ (reference sequence). The CDR3 totals 16 residues. Trimming at V came to 3 bases and at J to 6 bases, leaving 11 bases not matched to a gene. CDR3 loop: CASSFQTGTGRSEAFF. The CDR3 DNA follows: TGTGCCAGCAGCTTCCAAACCGGGACAGGGAGATCTGAAGCTTTCTTT.

The chain combines TRBV19 with TRBJ2-1; 13 bases are shared with TRBD2. This CDR3 comprises 17 residues. Germline V gene sequence: CDR1 LNHDA, CDR2 SQIVND (reference sequence). Losses at the gene ends were 4 bases for V and 4 bases for J; bases not matched to a gene: 7. As DNA, the CDR3 is TGTGCCAGTAGTACTTGGACTAGCGGGAGTTGGTACAATGAGCAGTTCTTC. It specifies CASSTWTSGSWYNEQFF. Together with reference TRBV19 and TRBJ2-1, the CDR3 gives the full variable domain: DGGITQSPKYLFRKEGQNVTLSCEQNLNHDAMYWYRQDPGQGLRLIYYSQIVNDFQKGDIAEGYSVSREKKESFPLTVTSAQKNPTAFYLCASSTWTSGSWYNEQFFGPGTRLTVL.

This clone appeared a single time. The V and J genes are TRBV6-5 and TRBJ1-1; 8 bases are shared with TRBD1. J was trimmed by 4 bases and V by 0 bases; bases with no gene match: 7. The CDR3 extends over 16 amino acids. Per the germline V gene, CDR1 is MNHEY and CDR2 is SVGAGI. The CDR3 sequence is CASSYSSRGPGTEAFF. The DNA of the CDR3 is TGTGCCAGCAGTTACTCAAGCAGGGGGCCCGGCACTGAAGCTTTCTTT.

The chain has TRBV7-9 and TRBJ2-1, with D perhaps matching TRBD2 (7 bases). Germline V gene sequence: CDR1 SEHNR, CDR2 FQNEAQ (reference sequence). Trimming stripped 5 bases from V and 2 bases from J, with 13 bases between. The CDR3 length is 15 residues. CDR3 region: CASSPGAGAYNEQFF. CDR3 DNA: TGTGCCAGCAGCCCAGGGGCGGGGGCCTACAATGAGCAGTTCTTC.